Below, 29 T cell receptor beta chains from the same sample are listed, as sequenced in a study of T cells in Graves' hyperthyroidism and ophthalmopathy. TCR beta CDR3 regions were amplified from RNA transcripts. Researchers ran a first-round RT-PCR on the TCR CDR3 using the HTBI primer set. MiXCR was run by TCRdb on the multiplex PCR reads, yielding one entry per CDR3 protein. The sample lists hundreds of thousands of distinct CDR3 sequences; more than 30% were seen once. Sequencing was performed on blood. All receptors come from a man aged 18 to 29 with Graves' hyperthyroidism.

On this clonotype: With a much larger clone just one base away, this may be a read error. V is TRBV10-3 and J is TRBJ2-7; 8 bases are a match to TRBD1. The CDR3 totals 13 residues. CDR1 and CDR2 from the germline V gene are ENHRY and SYGVKD. With V trimmed by 10 bases and J by 4 bases, 9 bases remained unmatched. This CDR3 is CATGFGTGYEQYF. In DNA form, the CDR3 reads TGTGCCACCGGGTTCGGGACAGGTTACGAGCAGTACTTC.

Worth noting for this clonotype: This could be a read error, since a much larger clone is one nucleotide away. The rearrangement joins TRBV19 to TRBJ1-1; no clear D. The germline gives CDR1 LNHDA, CDR2 SQIVND (reference sequence). Trimming cost V 8 bases and J 1 base, with 14 bases left between them. The CDR3 has 14 residues. The CDR3 DNA follows: TGTGCCAGTGCTCGGGCGAGTGGGAACACTGAAGCTTTCTTT. Its translation: CASARASGNTEAFF.

The sample holds a few counts of this clonotype. The chain combines TRBV29-1 with TRBJ2-5; a weak D match, TRBD1 (5 bases). V lost 6 bases and J lost 2, with 16 bases in between. Germline V lookup: CDR1 SQVTM, CDR2 ANQGSEA. The CDR3 loop spans 14 amino acids. Written as DNA, the CDR3 is TGCAGCGTCTCAACCCGGACAAAACAAGAGACCCAGTACTTC. This encodes CSVSTRTKQETQYF.

With regard to this clonotype: A read error is likely, as this CDR3 ends without the conserved phenylalanine or tryptophan. Because the CDR3's place on the DNA is in doubt, the DNA is left out and the CDR3 is given as listed by TCRdb. The chain uses TRBV7-8 and TRBJ1-5; TRBD1, the D gene given by the table, was not confirmed from the DNA. CDR1 and CDR2 (germline): SGHVS, FQNEAQ. The length of the CDR3 is 9 amino acids, counting both ends. The CDR3 loop reads CASSQGGGK.

This clonotype occurred many times. The rearrangement uses TRBV9 and TRBJ2-7; the D is unclear. Germline CDR1 is SGDLS and CDR2 is YYNGEE. This CDR3 has 14 residues. Between the trimmed V and J ends, which lost 0 bases and 3 bases, there was a span of 10 bases. The CDR3, as DNA: TGTGCCAGCAGCGTAGAGGCAGGAAGCTACGAGCAGTACTTC. It yields the protein CASSVEAGSYEQYF.

This chain connects TRBV12-3 or TRBV12-4 to TRBJ1-4, with D possibly matching TRBD1 (5 bases). Trimming cost V 3 bases and J 1 base, with 12 bases left between them. The CDR3 runs to 16 residues. CDR3 sequence reads: CASSFAGGLTNEKLFF. DNA for the CDR3: TGTGCCAGCAGTTTTGCTGGGGGATTAACTAATGAAAAACTGTTTTTT.

The chain recombines TRBV2 with TRBJ1-2; 7 nucleotides agree with TRBD1. J lost 8 bases, V lost 4 bases, and 13 bases had no gene match. Germline CDR1 and CDR2: SNHLY and FYNNEI. The length of the CDR3 is 15 residues. CDR3 sequence reads: CASSARDSLSGGYTF. The CDR3 coding sequence is TGTGCCAGCAGTGCAAGGGACAGCCTCTCCGGAGGCTACACCTTC.

This clonotype has more than one count but fewer than ten. The chain recombines TRBV29-1 with TRBJ2-7, with 14 bases identical to TRBD2. Trimming took 6 bases from V and 3 from J; bases not matched to a gene: 4. Germline assignment: CDR1 SQVTM and CDR2 ANQGSEA. The CDR3 covers 14 residues. CDR3: CSVQGTSGSYEQYF. The CDR3 DNA is TGCAGCGTCCAAGGGACTAGCGGGAGCTACGAGCAGTACTTC.

The gene calls are TRBV5-1 and TRBJ1-1, with D unresolved. Germline CDR1 is SGHRS and CDR2 is YFSETQ. CDR3 size: 14 residues. V shed 4 bases and J shed 0 bases, with 10 bases lying between them. This CDR3 reads CASSEKTVNTEAFF. The CDR3, as DNA: TGCGCCAGCAGCGAAAAGACGGTGAACACTGAAGCTTTCTTT.

The chain links TRBV20-1 to TRBJ1-3; no definite D call. TRBJ2-3 matches the DNA end more closely, so the J call is doubtful. The CDR3 loop spans 16 amino acids. Germline CDR1 is DFQATT and CDR2 is SNEGSKA (reference sequence). Here the CDR3 reads CSARDQWDRSTDTQYF. In DNA, the CDR3 is TGCAGTGCTAGAGATCAGTGGGATAGGAGCACAGATACGCAGTATTTT.

This rearrangement joins TRBV29-1 to TRBJ1-2, with 7 bases that match TRBD1. After removal of 8 bases from V and 6 bases from J, the junction contained 6 bases not matched to a gene. The CDR3 runs 11 residues. Germline loops: CDR1 SQVTM, CDR2 ANQGSEA. This CDR3 is CSSGTADGYTF. The CDR3, as DNA: TGCAGCTCCGGGACAGCCGATGGCTACACCTTC.

This clonotype was seen repeatedly, ten times or more. The chain carries TRBV25-1 and TRBJ1-1; no definite D call. The CDR3 has 12 residues. Germline lookup yields CDR1 MGHDK and CDR2 SYGVNS. The V end lost 3 bases, the J end lost 7 bases, and 9 bases lay between the germline ends. Written as DNA, the CDR3 is TGTGCCAGCAGTGAGTATCCCTTTGAAGCTTTCTTT. Translated: CASSEYPFEAFF.

This clonotype turned up a few times. CDR3 region: CASSMRAQPQHF. In nucleotides, the CDR3 is TGTGCCAGTAGTATGAGGGCTCAGCCCCAGCATTTT. The V call is TRBV19, the J call TRBJ1-5; no clear D. V lost 3 bases to trimming and J lost 6 bases, with 6 bases between them. Looked up from germline, CDR1 is LNHDA and CDR2 is SQIVND (reference sequence). The CDR3 spans 12 residues. The variable domain in full, completed from reference TRBV19 and TRBJ1-5, reads DGGITQSPKYLFRKEGQNVTLSCEQNLNHDAMYWYRQDPGQGLRLIYYSQIVNDFQKGDIAEGYSVSREKKESFPLTVTSAQKNPTAFYLCASSMRAQPQHFGDGTRLSIL.

DNA of the CDR3: TGTGCCAGCAGCTTCCCCAGGGGTGAGGGCTCTGGGGCCAACGTCCTGACTTTC. The encoded protein is CASSFPRGEGSGANVLTF. The genes are TRBV7-9 and TRBJ2-6; D is possibly TRBD1 (6 bases). From germline, CDR1 is SEHNR and CDR2 FQNEAQ (reference sequence). V lost 3 bases, J lost 0 bases, and 15 bases lay in between. The CDR3 extends over 18 amino acids.

The rearrangement uses TRBV5-1 and TRBJ1-1; the D is unclear. V lost 4 bases and J 0 bases, leaving 10 bases between the germline ends. The CDR3 runs to 14 residues. CDR1 and CDR2 from the germline V gene are SGHRS and YFSETQ. The CDR3 sequence: CASSLNTLNTEAFF. The CDR3 region has the DNA TGCGCCAGCAGCCTAAATACCTTGAACACTGAAGCTTTCTTT.

This chain connects TRBV29-1 to TRBJ1-1; D is uncertain. Trimming took off 4 bases at V and 6 bases at J, with 6 bases between the two ends. CDR1 and CDR2 (germline): SQVTM, ANQGSEA. This CDR3 has 10 residues. The CDR3 DNA sequence: TGCAGCGTTGTTCAAGCTGAAGCTTTCTTT. This translates into CSVVQAEAFF.

This rearrangement joins TRBV12-3 or TRBV12-4 to TRBJ2-7, with D perhaps TRBD1 (5 bases). The CDR3 contains 14 residues. The V end lost 5 bases, the J end lost 4 bases, and 15 bases lay between the germline ends. CDR3 bases: TGTGCCAGCAGTCCTGCACTACAGGCGTACGAGCAGTACTTC. Translation gives CASSPALQAYEQYF.

This chain links TRBV4-2 with TRBJ2-7, with 8 bases lining up with TRBD2. This CDR3 contains 14 residues. The germline V gene encodes CDR1 LGHNA and CDR2 YNFKEQ. Losses at the gene ends were 2 bases for V and 3 bases for J; bases not matched to a gene: 3. CDR3 residues: CASSQTSGNYEQYF. The CDR3 region has the DNA TGTGCCAGCAGCCAAACTAGCGGAAACTACGAGCAGTACTTC.

This clonotype was recorded only once. The gene calls are TRBV5-1 and TRBJ1-6; 8 bases align to TRBD1. The CDR3 totals 15 residues. Germline V lookup: CDR1 SGHRS, CDR2 YFSETQ. J lost 8 bases, V lost 0 bases, and 4 bases had no gene match. The CDR3 DNA is TGCGCCAGCAGCTTGGCCGGACAGGGTTATTCACCCCTCCACTTT. Its translation: CASSLAGQGYSPLHF.

This clonotype was detected ten times or more. This sequence joins TRBV20-1 and TRBJ2-5; D gene uncertain. Germline CDR1 is DFQATT and CDR2 is SNEGSKA (reference sequence). V was clipped by 0 bases and J by 5 bases, with 13 bases between them. The CDR3 contains 14 residues. The CDR3 nucleotides are TGCAGTGCTAGAGACGCGAGAAGCGATGAGACCCAGTACTTC. It codes for CSARDARSDETQYF.

About this clonotype: An end of the junction does not agree with germline; a read error may underlie this. The chain recombines TRBV5-1 with TRBJ2-2, with D possibly TRBD2 on 5 matching bases. CDR1 and CDR2 from the germline V gene are SGHRS and YFSETQ. The CDR3 is 14 residues long. Here the CDR3 reads CASSSTANTGKLFF. The CDR3, as DNA: TGTGCCAGCAGCTCAACAGCGAACACCGGGAAGCTGTTTTTT.

This clonotype was seen ten or more times. The chain recombines TRBV2 with TRBJ1-6; 9 bases align to TRBD1. Unmatched junction bases numbered 8, after V lost 7 bases and J lost 10 bases. The CDR3 loop spans 14 amino acids. Germline CDR1 SNHLY, CDR2 FYNNEI. This CDR3 reads CASTTGTGWSPLHF. The CDR3 DNA follows: TGTGCCAGCACTACCGGGACAGGGTGGTCACCCCTCCACTTT.

This clonotype was seen at least ten times. The rearrangement links TRBV29-1 to TRBJ1-1, with TRBD1 matching over 7 bases. V trimming: 4 bases; J trimming: 0 bases; junction bases outside the gene matches: 5. CDR1 and CDR2 (germline): SQVTM, ANQGSEA. The CDR3 consists of 14 residues. In DNA form, the CDR3 reads TGCAGCGTTGGACAGGGAAAGATGAACACTGAAGCTTTCTTT. Translated, it gives CSVGQGKMNTEAFF.

The rearrangement uses TRBV29-1 and TRBJ1-1; TRBD1 might be the D (6 bases). This CDR3 region has 16 residues. Trimming shortened V by 4 bases and J by 10 bases, and 28 bases separated the two germline ends. Germline CDR1 and CDR2: SQVTM and ANQGSEA. The CDR3 DNA reads as TGCAGCGTTGTCCAATGGGGGACATGGATTAAGGGAGGAGCTTTCTTT. The encoded protein is CSVVQWGTWIKGGAFF.

This clonotype was seen ten or more times. This sequence joins TRBV10-3 and TRBJ1-5, with a possible D match to TRBD1 (5 bases). Per germline, CDR1 ENHRY and CDR2 SYGVKD. The CDR3 consists of 14 residues. The V end was cut by 3 bases, the J end by 3 bases, with 9 bases between. The CDR3 DNA reads TGTGCCATCAGTGAAAGGGGCCCCAATCAGCCCCAGCATTTT. Translating it yields CAISERGPNQPQHF.

The rearrangement uses TRBV7-2 and TRBJ1-5; D ambiguous. V was trimmed by 6 bases and J by 0 bases, leaving 18 bases between them. The length of the CDR3 is 17 residues. Germline V gene data show CDR1 as SGHTA and CDR2 as FQGNSA. For the CDR3, the DNA is TGTGCCAGCAGTTTCGCGGCGGGCTACTATAGCAATCAGCCCCAGCATTTT. Its translation is CASSFAAGYYSNQPQHF.

This CDR3 is CASTRPGRNSPLHF. The CDR3, as DNA: TGTGCCAGCACCAGACCGGGACGAAATTCACCCCTCCACTTT. The V call is TRBV11-1, the J call TRBJ1-6; D possibly corresponds to TRBD1 (5 bases). Trimming pared 7 bases from V and 7 bases from J, leaving 14 bases between. This CDR3 comprises 14 residues. Germline V gene lookup returns CDR1 SGHAT and CDR2 FQDESV (reference sequence).

Notes on this clonotype: One base away lies a much larger clone, so this may be a sequencing read error. V usage is TRBV7-7 and J usage is TRBJ2-5, with a tentative D call TRBD2 (6 bases). The CDR3 is 15 residues long. Germline V gene data show CDR1 as SSHAT and CDR2 as FNYEAQ (reference sequence). The CDR3 DNA reads TGTGCTGGCAGCTTATCCCCTAGCGCTCAAGAGACCCAGTACTTC. Amino acids: CAGSLSPSAQETQYF.

This clonotype has at least ten counts. The chain recombines TRBV9 with TRBJ1-2; 7 bases are shared with TRBD1. There are 15 residues in the CDR3. Looked up from germline, CDR1 is SGDLS and CDR2 is YYNGEE. V shed 0 bases, J shed 1 base, and the junction held 3 bases outside the gene matches. The DNA for the CDR3 is TGTGCCAGCAGCGTAGGGGACAGAATTAACTATGGCTACACCTTC. Amino acid sequence: CASSVGDRINYGYTF.